This entry lists 2 T cell receptor beta chains sequenced from one sample in a study of T cells in women clearing cervical HPV infection. Libraries were prepared by immunoSEQ multiplex PCR; TCRdb keeps only in-frame clonotypes and omits some of them. This sample contains 20,000 to 25,000 clones. The specimen sequenced was blood buffy coat. The receptor source for this set is a woman between 18 and 69 years old with a cervical HPV16 infection that either progressed to CIN3+ or cleared (not recorded which).

Notes on this clone: The CDR3 extends 3 residues past the end of the read, so its final part is completed from the germline J gene. V usage is TRBV28 and J usage is TRBJ1-5; D gene ambiguous. The germline CDR1 and CDR2 sequences are MDHEN and SYDVKM. Trimming removed 8 bases at V and 2 bases at J, with 4 bases between. This CDR3 comprises 11 residues. The CDR3 bases that were read are TGTGCCAGCTCAGGCAATCAGCCC. This codes for CASSGNQP. The whole CDR3 sequence reads CASSGNQPQHF.

As regards this clone: The sequence runs out 3 residues before the end of the CDR3; the remainder is reconstructed from the germline J gene. The chain links TRBV30 to TRBJ1-2; no clear D gene. Germline CDR1 and CDR2: GTSNPN and SVGIG (reference sequence). This CDR3 comprises 14 residues. V gave up 1 base and J gave up 5 bases, with 14 bases separating them. This chain's CDR3 is CAWSDLGQRYGYTF. CDR3 DNA, as far as it was read: TGTGCCTGGAGTGATCTAGGGCAGCGGTATGGC.